The TCR beta chain under discussion was sequenced for a study of shared clonotypes between healthy human individuals. Study in general: Participating donors consisted of two women and a few men aged 18 to 49. The study, taken as a whole, reports: Naive CD4 clonotypes overlapped across a handful of donors at about 5.2%.

200 ng DNA, tens of thousands of T cell genomes, went into each sorted-subset replicate PCR. Libraries were prepared by immunoSEQ multiplex PCR; TCRdb keeps only in-frame clonotypes and omits some of them. The profile shows some 2.1 million clones, about 95% of them singletons. This CDR3 contains 13 residues. Germline assignment: CDR1 SGHAT and CDR2 FQDESV (reference sequence). Trimming shortened V by 6 bases and J by 6 bases, and 9 bases separated the two germline ends. CD45RO-negative cells were positively selected for CCR7, leaving out terminally differentiated effector memory CD45RA+ cells. Donors included only healthy HIV-negative adults lacking recent acute infections or vaccinations. Notes on this clone: The antigen remains unidentified.

The chain couples TRBV11-1 to TRBJ1-6; D unclear. The sequenced sample consisted of naive CD8+ T cells sorted from blood. The clonotype originates from a man aged 18 to 30 in good health. The CDR3 sequence: CASSSSSNSPLHF. The DNA for the CDR3 is TGTGCCAGCAGTTCTTCCAGTAATTCACCCCTCCACTTT. The complete variable domain, with remaining parts taken from reference TRBV11-1 and TRBJ1-6, reads EAEVAQSPRYKITEKSQAVAFWCDPISGHATLYWYRQILGQGPELLVQFQDESVVDDSQLPKDRFSAERLKGVDSTLKIQPAELGDSAMYLCASSSSSNSPLHFGNGTRLTVT.